Below are 22 T cell receptor beta chains sequenced from a single sample in a study of blood T cell repertoires in COVID-19. The assay was immunoSEQ multiplex PCR, and TCRdb's table has in-frame clones only and misses some. The table lists around 180,000 clones, 88% of them singletons. Specimen: peripheral blood. The receptors derive from a human donor in a cohort sampled during active COVID-19.

This rearrangement joins TRBV7-8 to TRBJ2-7; TRBD2 matches at 8 bases. This CDR3 has 17 amino acids. Trimming took 5 bases from V and 2 from J; bases not matched to a gene: 14. Germline lookup yields CDR1 SGHVS and CDR2 FQNEAQ. CDR3 nucleotide sequence: TGTGCCAGCAGCCTCTTGGGGATAGCGGGAACAACCTACGAGCAGTACTTC. Protein: CASSLLGIAGTTYEQYF.

This clone was recorded only once. The rearrangement joins TRBV27 to TRBJ2-3; D call uncertain. The V gene's germline CDR1 is MNHEY and CDR2 SMNVEV (reference sequence). V shed 5 bases and J shed 6 bases, with 9 bases lying between them. The CDR3 length is 12 residues. The CDR3 DNA sequence: TGTGCCAGCAGTCTCCATGGCGATACGCAGTATTTT. Protein product: CASSLHGDTQYF.

The chain has TRBV19 and TRBJ2-7; D unresolved. Trimming pared 5 bases from V and 2 bases from J, leaving 4 bases between. The CDR3 spans 11 residues. From germline, CDR1 is LNHDA and CDR2 SQIVND (reference sequence). CDR3 coding DNA: TGTGCCAGTAGTTTCGCCTACGAGCAGTACTTC. Amino acid sequence: CASSFAYEQYF.

The CDR3 sequence is CARSLVTGCNSPLHF. CDR3 nucleotides: TGTGCCAGAAGCTTAGTTACGGGGTGTAATTCACCCCTCCACTTT. The V gene is TRBV7-5, the J gene TRBJ1-6. TRBV7-5 is termed a pseudogene. This CDR3 has 15 amino acids.

Written as DNA, the CDR3 is TGTGCCAGCAGTTTAGCGGGAGGGGGGGCCTACGAGCAGTACTTC. Residues: CASSLAGGGAYEQYF. The chain employs TRBV28 and TRBJ2-7; 9 positions agree with TRBD2. J lost 2 bases, V lost 2 bases, and 4 bases had no gene match. The CDR3 is 15 amino acids. Germline CDR1 and CDR2: MDHEN and SYDVKM. Drawing the rest from reference TRBV28 and TRBJ2-7, the complete variable domain is DVKVTQSSRYLVKRTGEKVFLECVQDMDHENMFWYRQDPGLGLRLIYFSYDVKMKEKGDIPEGYSVSREKKERFSLILESASTNQTSMYLCASSLAGGGAYEQYFGPGTRLTVT.

This clone was recorded once. J is TRBJ1-2 and V is TRBV5-1; D is ambiguous. Trimming removed 0 bases from V and 6 bases from J, with 6 bases in between. Germline V gene lookup returns CDR1 SGHRS and CDR2 YFSETQ. This CDR3 is built from 12 residues. The CDR3 DNA sequence: TGCGCCAGCAGCTTGGACCAGAATGGCTACACCTTC. This sequence encodes CASSLDQNGYTF.

This chain's CDR3 is CASSLVRRGGALETQYF. The CDR3 DNA is TGTGCCAGCAGCTTAGTTCGGCGCGGGGGGGCCTTAGAGACCCAGTACTTC. V gene TRBV11-2 combines with J gene TRBJ2-5; TRBD2 aligns across 9 bases. Germline CDR1 and CDR2: SGHAT and FQNNGV. The CDR3 totals 17 residues. V gave up 1 base and J gave up 4 bases; unmatched junction bases: 10.

The DNA of the CDR3 is TGTGCCAGCAGCCCTCGGGGACAGGGGTTGGAGGGGGAGCTGTTTTTT. Translation: CASSPRGQGLEGELFF. The chain employs TRBV7-2 and TRBJ2-2, with 10 bases that match TRBD1. Trimming removed 5 bases from V and 8 bases from J; junction bases left unmatched: 11. The CDR3 has 16 amino acids. CDR1 SGHTA and CDR2 FQGNSA come from the germline V gene.

The rearrangement uses TRBV12-3 or TRBV12-4 and TRBJ1-1; D gene uncertain. V lost 6 bases, J lost 10 bases, and 15 bases lay in between. The length of the CDR3 is 12 residues. CDR3 in DNA: TGTGCCAGCAGCTCGCGCGGACTGGGAGCTTTCTTT. This gives the protein CASSSRGLGAFF.

The chain couples TRBV6-2 or TRBV6-3 to TRBJ2-1, with D perhaps matching TRBD2 (5 bases). This CDR3 contains 17 residues. CDR1 is MNHEY and CDR2 is SVGEGT in the germline V gene. The V end lost 0 bases, the J end lost 0 bases, and 12 bases lay between the germline ends. CDR3 sequence reads: CASSYSIGINSYNEQFF. Here the CDR3 DNA reads TGTGCCAGCAGTTACTCGATCGGGATAAACTCCTACAATGAGCAGTTCTTC.

The chain is built from TRBV7-9 and TRBJ2-7, with TRBD1 matching over 10 bases. Trimming cost V 3 bases and J 3 bases; bases outside gene matches: 8. Germline CDR1 is SEHNR and CDR2 is FQNEAQ (reference sequence). The CDR3 has 16 residues. CDR3 bases: TGTGCCAGCAGCTTGGGGACAGGGGTAGCCAACTACGAGCAGTACTTC. Encoded protein: CASSLGTGVANYEQYF.

Turning to this clone: The sample contains more than one DNA sequence encoding this CDR3. The V gene is TRBV5-1, the J gene TRBJ2-1; TRBD2 is a possible D gene (5 bases). CDR1 and CDR2 from the germline V gene are SGHRS and YFSETQ. This CDR3 region has 13 residues. The ends were cut back, 3 bases at V and 5 bases at J, with 9 bases in the middle. The chain's CDR3 is CASSSGLNNEQFF. The CDR3, as DNA: TGCGCCAGCAGCTCAGGACTCAACAATGAGCAGTTCTTC.

DNA for the CDR3: TGTGCCAGCAGCACGGGGGGCACCGGGGAGCTGTTTTTT. Its translation is CASSTGGTGELFF. The gene calls are TRBV5-4 and TRBJ2-2; 7 bases match TRBD2. This CDR3 region has 13 residues. V trimming: 4 bases; J trimming: 4 bases; junction bases outside the gene matches: 1. The V gene's germline CDR1 is SGHNT and CDR2 YYREEE (reference sequence).

The chain has TRBV11-3 and TRBJ2-7, with D uncertain. The germline V and J ends were trimmed by 5 bases and 3 bases, with 17 bases remaining between them. The CDR3 extends over 15 amino acids. CDR1 and CDR2 (germline): SGHNT, YENEEA. As DNA, the CDR3 is TGTGCCAGCAGCAGGCGGCGTGGCCAAAACTACGAGCAGTACTTC. It codes for CASSRRRGQNYEQYF.

The chain is built from TRBV27 and TRBJ2-1, with 8 nucleotides matching TRBD2. Germline V gives CDR1 MNHEY, CDR2 SMNVEV (reference sequence). This CDR3 comprises 18 residues. Trimming removed 0 bases from V and 10 bases from J; junction bases left unmatched: 17. The DNA for the CDR3 is TGTGCCAGCAGTTTATCTCTAGGAGCGGGAGACCTCTTCCGAGAGCAGTTCTTC. It is translated as CASSLSLGAGDLFREQFF.

The chain couples TRBV7-2 to TRBJ1-5; unclear D gene. V was pared by 5 bases and J by 7 bases, with 18 bases between. CDR1 and CDR2 (germline): SGHTA, FQGNSA. CDR3 size: 15 residues. The CDR3 loop is CASSPDTASWQPQHF. CDR3 bases: TGTGCCAGCAGCCCCGACACAGCATCCTGGCAGCCCCAGCATTTT.

V and J are TRBV2 and TRBJ1-1, with 7 bases fitting TRBD1. The V and J ends lost 4 bases and 4 bases, in that order; junction bases with no gene match: 6. The CDR3 runs 14 residues. In germline, CDR1 is SNHLY, CDR2 FYNNEI. The CDR3 protein is CASSGFAGGTEAFF. In DNA form, the CDR3 reads TGTGCCAGCAGTGGATTTGCAGGGGGCACTGAAGCTTTCTTT. The whole variable domain, remainder taken from reference TRBV2 and TRBJ1-1, is EPEVTQTPSHQVTQMGQEVILRCVPISNHLYFYWYRQILGQKVEFLVSFYNNEISEKSEIFDDQFSVERPDGSNFTLKIRSTKLEDSAMYFCASSGFAGGTEAFFGQGTRLTVV.

The chain combines TRBV4-3 with TRBJ2-5, with TRBD2 identical over 11 bases. Germline trimming cut 2 bases from V and 2 bases from J; bases unmatched to any gene: 7. Germline CDR1 and CDR2: LGHNA and YSLEER. The CDR3 is made up of 17 amino acids. CDR3 amino acids: CASSQTSGSYGQETQYF. Here the CDR3 DNA reads TGCGCCAGCAGCCAAACTAGCGGGAGTTACGGGCAAGAGACCCAGTACTTC.

The chain combines TRBV5-4 with TRBJ1-3; 7 bases map to TRBD1. V shed 2 bases, J shed 0 bases, and the junction held 5 bases outside the gene matches. Germline CDR1 is SGHNT and CDR2 is YYREEE (reference sequence). CDR3 length: 16 amino acids. The CDR3 DNA follows: TGTGCCAGCAGCTTATATCAGGGGGGCTCTGGAAACACCATATATTTT. Residues: CASSLYQGGSGNTIYF.

The V call is TRBV15, the J call TRBJ1-2; no firm D call. Germline loops: CDR1 LNHNV, CDR2 YYDKDF (reference sequence). This CDR3 is built from 14 residues. Trimming cost V 3 bases and J 2 bases, with 10 bases left between them. The CDR3 DNA is TGTGCCACCAGCAGCGGCTCGGGGAACTATGGCTACACCTTC. Its protein product is CATSSGSGNYGYTF.

The V and J genes are TRBV5-6 and TRBJ1-3, with D possibly being TRBD1 (6 bases). Deletions cut 4 bases from V and 2 bases from J, with 16 bases between. CDR1 is SGHDT and CDR2 is YYEEEE in the germline V gene. The CDR3 length is 16 residues. The DNA of the CDR3 is TGTGCCAGCAGCCGGGACACCCATCCGACTGGAAACACCATATATTTT. It yields the protein CASSRDTHPTGNTIYF.

This sequence joins TRBV30 and TRBJ2-7, with 9 bases aligning to TRBD2. The CDR3 contains 14 residues. Germline-derived CDR1 and CDR2 are GTSNPN and SVGIG (reference sequence). After removal of 3 bases from V and 1 base from J, the junction contained 4 bases not matched to a gene. The CDR3 DNA reads TGTGCCTGGAGCCTGAGCGGGGGGTCCTACGAGCAGTACTTC. It codes for CAWSLSGGSYEQYF.